This T cell receptor beta chain emerged from a study of T cells in Graves' hyperthyroidism and ophthalmopathy. Study-wide points: Before onset, ophthalmopathy was predicted by the model a median roughly 6.8 months earlier.

Using RNA transcripts as the source, TCR beta CDR3 regions were amplified. RT-PCR in the first round (using the HTBI primer set) targeted the TCR CDR3. TCRdb reprocessed the multiplex PCR reads with MiXCR, giving one entry per CDR3 protein. The sample holds a few hundred thousand distinct CDR3 sequences, approximately 15% seen once. In this sample, this clonotype turned up many times. What it binds is unknown. This CDR3 comprises 17 residues. Germline V gives CDR1 SQVTM, CDR2 ANQGSEA. V was shortened by 0 bases and J by 0 bases, with 17 bases between the two germline ends. This receptor was taken from a woman under 30 with Graves' hyperthyroidism. Sequences were obtained from blood. This chain uses TRBV29-1 with TRBJ1-1; D gene uncertain. CDR3 sequence: CSVEEPPPGVVNTEAFF. CDR3 coding DNA: TGCAGCGTTGAAGAACCGCCCCCGGGTGTAGTGAACACTGAAGCTTTCTTT.